Following are 19 T cell receptor beta chains from one sample sequenced in a study of blood T cell repertoires in COVID-19. Sequencing used immunoSEQ multiplex PCR; TCRdb keeps in-frame clones, though not all of them. The table lists about 150,000 clones, more than 65% of them singletons, with 4% to 4.5% in the top ten. Sequencing was performed on peripheral blood. Source of these receptors: a man aged 55 to 70 with acute or convalescent COVID-19.

The gene calls are TRBV5-5 and TRBJ2-7; 8 bases match TRBD1. The CDR3 has 18 residues. Trimming took 4 bases from V and 5 from J; bases not matched to a gene: 20. Germline values: CDR1 SGHKS, CDR2 YYEKEE (reference sequence). The CDR3 nucleotides are TGTGCCAGCAGCCGACGAATTGACGGGACAGGCTATTTCCACGAGCAGTACTTC. Protein: CASSRRIDGTGYFHEQYF.

This clone showed up many times. The CDR3 region has the DNA TGTGCCAGCAGTCCGACTAGCGGGAGGGGAAATGAGCAGTTCTTC. As protein: CASSPTSGRGNEQFF. The chain has TRBV2 and TRBJ2-1; 14 nucleotides agree with TRBD2. V was clipped by 5 bases and J by 7 bases; unmatched bases: 4. The germline V gene encodes CDR1 SNHLY and CDR2 FYNNEI. This CDR3 region has 15 residues.

The chain uses TRBV10-2 and TRBJ2-5, with D possibly being TRBD1 (6 bases). CDR1 and CDR2 from the germline V gene are WSHSY and SAAADI. V dropped 4 bases and J dropped 5 bases, with 11 bases sitting between them. The CDR3 runs 13 residues. DNA for the CDR3: TGCGCCAGCAGTGCGGACAGAAGGGAGACCCAGTACTTC. It codes for CASSADRRETQYF.

This clone was detected ten times or more. The chain uses TRBV12-5 and TRBJ2-7; 7 bases are shared with TRBD1. The CDR3 runs to 13 residues. V dropped 6 bases and J dropped 4; count of bases not matched to a gene: 6. Germline assignment: CDR1 LGHNT and CDR2 FRNRAP. The CDR3 loop reads CASGADRLYEQYF. The CDR3 nucleotides read TGTGCTAGTGGCGCGGACAGGCTGTACGAGCAGTACTTC.

The chain uses TRBV7-2 and TRBJ1-3; D is unresolved. Germline V gene data show CDR1 as SGHTA and CDR2 as FQGNSA. The CDR3 extends over 13 amino acids. V dropped 4 bases and J dropped 3 bases, with 7 bases sitting between them. CDR3 loop: CASSSGFGNTIYF. Here the CDR3 DNA reads TGTGCCAGCAGCTCGGGGTTTGGAAACACCATATATTTT.

The chain is built from TRBV19 and TRBJ2-2; D gene unclear. Deletions cut 2 bases from V and 6 bases from J, with 7 bases between. Germline V gene sequence: CDR1 LNHDA, CDR2 SQIVND (reference sequence). The CDR3 runs 13 residues. The CDR3 here is CASSITVSGELFF. In DNA form, the CDR3 reads TGTGCCAGTAGTATAACAGTATCCGGGGAGCTGTTTTTT.

The chain links TRBV21-1 to TRBJ2-2; TRBD2 is taken as the D call from the table, unchecked against the DNA. TRBV21-1 is a pseudogene. This CDR3 is built from 16 residues. The CDR3 region has the DNA TGTGCCAGCAGCAATCCGAATGGGAGACTCACCGGGGAGCTGTTTTTT. Encoded protein: CASSNPNGRLTGELFF.

The V call is TRBV5-1, the J call TRBJ2-7, with 7 bases fitting TRBD1. Germline V gene sequence: CDR1 SGHRS, CDR2 YFSETQ. This CDR3 is 17 amino acids long. V gave up 0 bases and J gave up 1 base; unmatched junction bases: 10. As DNA, the CDR3 is TGCGCCAGCAGCTTGGCCTTAGGGGGCGGTTTGTCCTACGAGCAGTACTTC. Translation gives CASSLALGGGLSYEQYF.

This rearrangement joins TRBV6-2 or TRBV6-3 to TRBJ2-2; 10 bases agree with TRBD2. The germline gives CDR1 MNHEY, CDR2 SVGEGT. The CDR3 loop spans 14 amino acids. The V segment lost 5 bases and the J segment 7 bases; nucleotides outside the gene matches: 4. The CDR3 DNA sequence: TGTGCCAGCAGTGCCCTAGCGGGAGACGGGGAGCTGTTTTTT. It translates to CASSALAGDGELFF.

This clone was counted ten times or more. The chain uses TRBV15 and TRBJ1-2, with 8 bases identical to TRBD1. V dropped 5 bases and J dropped 2; count of bases not matched to a gene: 7. This CDR3 comprises 15 residues. Germline V CDR1 and CDR2: LNHNV, YYDKDF (reference sequence). The CDR3 sequence is CATSENRGSNYGYTF. The CDR3 DNA follows: TGTGCCACCAGCGAAAACAGGGGGTCCAACTATGGCTACACCTTC.

There are a few counts of this clone. The chain employs TRBV5-1 and TRBJ2-2; weak D call: TRBD2 (5 bases). Germline CDR1 and CDR2: SGHRS and YFSETQ. This CDR3 comprises 11 residues. Trimming removed 6 bases at V and 7 bases at J, with 7 bases between. This chain's CDR3 is CASNAGGELFF. CDR3 DNA sequence: TGCGCCAGCAACGCGGGCGGGGAGCTGTTTTTT.

The table lists this clone with a count of one. The V call is TRBV19, the J call TRBJ2-4; D is unresolved. CDR1 and CDR2 from the germline V gene are LNHDA and SQIVND (reference sequence). With 3 bases removed from V and 0 bases from J, the gap between germline ends came to 9 bases. The CDR3 runs to 15 residues. The DNA of the CDR3 is TGTGCCAGTAGTATTGGTGCGGTAGCCAAAAACATTCAGTACTTC. Its protein is CASSIGAVAKNIQYF.

This clone was recorded a few times. The rearrangement joins TRBV28 to TRBJ2-7; 12 nucleotides line up with TRBD2. There are 14 residues in the CDR3. Germline V gene sequence: CDR1 MDHEN, CDR2 SYDVKM. With 6 bases clipped from V and 2 bases from J, the junction kept 2 bases outside the gene matches. The CDR3 is CASRPSGRAYEQYF. CDR3 nucleotides: TGTGCCAGCAGACCTAGCGGGAGGGCCTACGAGCAGTACTTC.

This clone was counted between two and nine times. V usage is TRBV6-7 and J usage is TRBJ1-2; 7 nucleotides align to TRBD1. TRBV6-7 is designated an ORF whose function remains uncertain. Germline trimming cut 2 bases from V and 3 bases from J; bases unmatched to any gene: 0. This CDR3 is 13 amino acids long. The chain's CDR3 is CASSYDRDYGYTF. CDR3 coding DNA: TGTGCCAGCAGTTACGACAGGGACTATGGCTACACCTTC.

The rearrangement joins TRBV10-2 to TRBJ1-2, with D possibly being TRBD1 (5 bases). CDR3 length equals 16 residues. CDR1 and CDR2 (germline): WSHSY, SAAADI. Trimming stripped 2 bases from V and 4 bases from J, with 17 bases between. The DNA of the CDR3 is TGCGCCAGCAGTGAGGACGTACGGGGGATGGGCTATGGCTACACCTTC. This encodes CASSEDVRGMGYGYTF.

CDR3 loop: CASSDGTGVETQYF. The CDR3 nucleotides read TGTGCCAGCAGCGACGGGACAGGGGTAGAGACCCAGTACTTC. The chain recombines TRBV6-2 or TRBV6-3 with TRBJ2-5, with 10 nucleotides matching TRBD1. This CDR3 spans 14 amino acids. Germline V lookup: CDR1 MNHEY, CDR2 SVGEGT. The V gene end was trimmed by 6 bases and the J gene end by 4 bases; junction bases not matched to a gene: 5.

V is TRBV5-1 and J is TRBJ2-3, with 7 bases matching TRBD2. This CDR3 comprises 15 residues. Germline CDR1 and CDR2: SGHRS and YFSETQ. Trimming removed 2 bases from V and 0 bases from J; junction bases left unmatched: 3. The CDR3 DNA is TGCGCCAGCAGCTTTACGGGAGGTAGCACAGATACGCAGTATTTT. This gives the protein CASSFTGGSTDTQYF.

This rearrangement joins TRBV4-1 to TRBJ2-7; 10 bases are shared with TRBD1. The germline V gene encodes CDR1 MGHRA and CDR2 YSYEKL. J gave up 6 bases and V 3 bases, and 5 bases lay outside the gene matches. The CDR3 has 14 residues. The CDR3 DNA is TGCGCCAGCAGCCACAGACAGGGGGCTCTCGAGCAGTACTTC. Translation gives CASSHRQGALEQYF.

This clone was counted only a few times. The chain combines TRBV10-3 with TRBJ2-7; 8 bases are a match to TRBD2. The length of the CDR3 is 14 residues. V gave up 4 bases and J gave up 6 bases; unmatched junction bases: 8. Germline V CDR1 and CDR2: ENHRY, SYGVKD. The CDR3 region has the DNA TGTGCCATCAGTGCCGGGACTAGAAGATCCGAGCAGTACTTC. Encoded protein: CAISAGTRRSEQYF.